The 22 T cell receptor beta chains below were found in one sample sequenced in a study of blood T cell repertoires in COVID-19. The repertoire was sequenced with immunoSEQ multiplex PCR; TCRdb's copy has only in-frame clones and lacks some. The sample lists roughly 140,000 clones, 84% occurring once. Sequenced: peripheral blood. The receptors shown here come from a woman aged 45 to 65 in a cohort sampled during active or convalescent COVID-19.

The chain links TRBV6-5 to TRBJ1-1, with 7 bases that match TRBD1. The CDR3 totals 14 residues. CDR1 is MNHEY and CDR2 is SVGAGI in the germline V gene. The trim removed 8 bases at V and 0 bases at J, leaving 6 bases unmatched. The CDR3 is CASPLDRLNTEAFF. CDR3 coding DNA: TGTGCCAGCCCGTTGGACAGGCTGAACACTGAAGCTTTCTTT.

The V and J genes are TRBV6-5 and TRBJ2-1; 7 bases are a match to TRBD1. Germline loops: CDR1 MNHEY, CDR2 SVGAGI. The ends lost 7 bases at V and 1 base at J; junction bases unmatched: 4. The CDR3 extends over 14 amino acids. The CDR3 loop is CASIKQGSYNEQFF. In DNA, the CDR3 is TGTGCCAGCATCAAACAGGGGTCCTACAATGAGCAGTTCTTC.

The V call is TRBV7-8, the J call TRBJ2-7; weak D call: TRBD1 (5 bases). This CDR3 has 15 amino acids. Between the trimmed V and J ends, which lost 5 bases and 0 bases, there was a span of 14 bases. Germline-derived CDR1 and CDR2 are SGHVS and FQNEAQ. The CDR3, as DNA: TGTGCCAGCAGCCAACAGGTATTAGGCTCCTACGAGCAGTACTTC. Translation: CASSQQVLGSYEQYF.

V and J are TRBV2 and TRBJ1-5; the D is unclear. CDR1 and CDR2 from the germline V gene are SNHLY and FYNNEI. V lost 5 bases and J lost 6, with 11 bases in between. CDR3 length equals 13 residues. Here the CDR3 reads CASSQGPGQPQHF. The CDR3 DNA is TGTGCCAGCAGTCAAGGGCCAGGTCAGCCCCAGCATTTT.

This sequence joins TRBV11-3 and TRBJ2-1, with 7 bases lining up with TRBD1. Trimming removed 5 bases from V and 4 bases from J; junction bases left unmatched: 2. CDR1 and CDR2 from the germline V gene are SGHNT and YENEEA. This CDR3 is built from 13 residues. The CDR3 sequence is CASSPGQYNEQFF. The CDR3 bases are TGTGCCAGCAGCCCGGGACAGTACAATGAGCAGTTCTTC. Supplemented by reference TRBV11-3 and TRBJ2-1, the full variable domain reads EAGVVQSPRYKIIEKKQPVAFWCNPISGHNTLYWYLQNLGQGPELLIRYENEEAVDDSQLPKDRFSAERLKGVDSTLKIQPAELGDSAVYLCASSPGQYNEQFFGPGTRLTVL.

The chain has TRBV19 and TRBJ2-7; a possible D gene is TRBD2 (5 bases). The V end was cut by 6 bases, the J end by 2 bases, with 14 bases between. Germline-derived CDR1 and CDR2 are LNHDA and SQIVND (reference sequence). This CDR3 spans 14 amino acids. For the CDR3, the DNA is TGTGCCAGTAGGACTACACATTCGACCTACGAGCAGTACTTC. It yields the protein CASRTTHSTYEQYF.

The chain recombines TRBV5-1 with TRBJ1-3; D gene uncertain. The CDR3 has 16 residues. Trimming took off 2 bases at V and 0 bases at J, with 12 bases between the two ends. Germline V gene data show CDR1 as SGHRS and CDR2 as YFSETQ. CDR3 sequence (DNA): TGCGCCAGCAGCTTCAATCTTATGAGCTCTGGAAACACCATATATTTT. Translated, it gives CASSFNLMSSGNTIYF.

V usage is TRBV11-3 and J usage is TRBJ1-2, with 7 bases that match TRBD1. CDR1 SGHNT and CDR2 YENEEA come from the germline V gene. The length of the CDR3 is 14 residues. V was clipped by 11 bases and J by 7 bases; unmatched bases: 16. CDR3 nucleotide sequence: TGTGCCTCGCGTGGTGGGCAGGGGGGTGGTGGCTACACCTTC. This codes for CASRGGQGGGGYTF.

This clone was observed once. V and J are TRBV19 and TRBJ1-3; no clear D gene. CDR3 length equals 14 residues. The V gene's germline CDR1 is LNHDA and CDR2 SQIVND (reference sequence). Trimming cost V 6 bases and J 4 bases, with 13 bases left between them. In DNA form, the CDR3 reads TGTGCCAGTAGCACCGGAACCGGGGGAAACACCATATATTTT. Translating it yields CASSTGTGGNTIYF.

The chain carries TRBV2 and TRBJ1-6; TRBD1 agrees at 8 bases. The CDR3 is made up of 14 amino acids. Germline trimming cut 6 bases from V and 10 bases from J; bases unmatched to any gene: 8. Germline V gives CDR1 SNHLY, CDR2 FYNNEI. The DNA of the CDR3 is TGTGCCAGCAGACCAGGACAGGGAGGGTCACCCCTCCACTTT. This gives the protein CASRPGQGGSPLHF.

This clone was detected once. The CDR3 here is CASGPRGGANGYTF. The CDR3 DNA follows: TGTGCTAGTGGTCCCAGAGGAGGGGCGAATGGCTACACCTTC. The chain recombines TRBV12-5 with TRBJ1-2; D perhaps matches TRBD1 (5 bases). Looked up from germline, CDR1 is LGHNT and CDR2 is FRNRAP. Deletions cut 5 bases from V and 6 bases from J, with 16 bases between. This CDR3 is built from 14 residues.

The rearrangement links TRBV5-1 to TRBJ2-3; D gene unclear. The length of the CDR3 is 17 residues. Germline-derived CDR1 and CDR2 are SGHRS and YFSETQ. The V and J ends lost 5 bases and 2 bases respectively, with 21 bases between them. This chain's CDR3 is CASRSQVPNYPTDTQYF. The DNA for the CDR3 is TGCGCCAGCAGATCCCAAGTGCCGAACTATCCCACAGATACGCAGTATTTT.

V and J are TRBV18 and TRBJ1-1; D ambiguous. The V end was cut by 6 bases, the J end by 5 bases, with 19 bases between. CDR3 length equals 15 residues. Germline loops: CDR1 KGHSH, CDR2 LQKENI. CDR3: CASSLLEEPGTEAFF. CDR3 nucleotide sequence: TGTGCCAGCTCGCTCCTGGAGGAACCTGGAACTGAAGCTTTCTTT.

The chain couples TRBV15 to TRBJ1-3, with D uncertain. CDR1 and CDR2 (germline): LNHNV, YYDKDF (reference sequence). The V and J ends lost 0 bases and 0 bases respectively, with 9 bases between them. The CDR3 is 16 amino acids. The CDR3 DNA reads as TGTGCCACCAGCAGAGATAGACACCTCTCTGGAAACACCATATATTTT. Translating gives CATSRDRHLSGNTIYF.

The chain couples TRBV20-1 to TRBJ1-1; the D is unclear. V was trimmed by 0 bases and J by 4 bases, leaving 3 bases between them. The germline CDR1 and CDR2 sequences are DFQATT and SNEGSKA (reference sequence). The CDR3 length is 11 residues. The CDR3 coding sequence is TGCAGTGCTAGAGATCTCACTGAAGCTTTCTTT. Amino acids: CSARDLTEAFF.

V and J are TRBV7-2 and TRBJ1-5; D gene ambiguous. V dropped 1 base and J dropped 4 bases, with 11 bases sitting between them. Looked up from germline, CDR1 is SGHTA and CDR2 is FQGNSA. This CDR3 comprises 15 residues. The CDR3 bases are TGTGCCAGCAGCTTAGGCAGTAGCGGTAATCAGCCCCAGCATTTT. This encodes CASSLGSSGNQPQHF.

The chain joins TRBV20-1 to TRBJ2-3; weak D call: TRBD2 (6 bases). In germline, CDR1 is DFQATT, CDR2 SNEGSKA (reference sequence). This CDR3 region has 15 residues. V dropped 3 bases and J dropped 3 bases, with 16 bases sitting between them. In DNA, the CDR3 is TGCAGTGCTAGTTGGGCGGGGCAGATAACAGATACGCAGTATTTT. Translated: CSASWAGQITDTQYF.

The CDR3 spells CATSVIAGGPQTQYF. In DNA, the CDR3 is TGTGCCACCAGTGTGATAGCGGGGGGCCCCCAGACCCAGTACTTC. This chain connects TRBV24-1 to TRBJ2-5; 10 bases line up with TRBD2. There are 15 residues in the CDR3. Losses at the gene ends were 5 bases for V and 6 bases for J; bases not matched to a gene: 8. CDR1 is KGHDR and CDR2 is SFDVKD in the germline V gene.

CDR3 sequence: CASSVAPGAGENRAFF. The CDR3 nucleotides are TGTGCCAGCAGCGTAGCCCCGGGGGCGGGGGAAAATAGAGCTTTCTTT. The chain links TRBV9 to TRBJ1-1, with D perhaps TRBD1 (6 bases). Trimming took off 0 bases at V and 10 bases at J, with 22 bases between the two ends. The CDR3 is 16 residues long. The germline V gene has CDR1 SGDLS and CDR2 YYNGEE.

CDR3 nucleotide sequence: TGCAGCGTTCGACAGGGACCTAATGAAAAACTGTTTTTT. This codes for CSVRQGPNEKLFF. The chain carries TRBV29-1 and TRBJ1-4; TRBD1 matches at 7 bases. Germline-derived CDR1 and CDR2 are SQVTM and ANQGSEA. The length of the CDR3 is 13 residues. Trimming removed 5 bases from V and 3 bases from J; junction bases left unmatched: 3.

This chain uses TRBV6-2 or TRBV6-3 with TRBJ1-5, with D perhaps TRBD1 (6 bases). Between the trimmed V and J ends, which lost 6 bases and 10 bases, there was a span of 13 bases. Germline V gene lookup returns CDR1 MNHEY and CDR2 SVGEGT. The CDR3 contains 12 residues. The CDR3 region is CASSPTGYPQHF. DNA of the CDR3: TGTGCCAGCAGCCCTACAGGGTACCCCCAGCATTTT.

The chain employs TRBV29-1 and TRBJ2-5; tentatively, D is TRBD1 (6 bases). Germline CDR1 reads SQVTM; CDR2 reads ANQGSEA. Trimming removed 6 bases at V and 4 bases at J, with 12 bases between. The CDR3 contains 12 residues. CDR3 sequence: CSVSGHPETQYF. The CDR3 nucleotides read TGCAGCGTATCGGGACATCCAGAGACCCAGTACTTC.